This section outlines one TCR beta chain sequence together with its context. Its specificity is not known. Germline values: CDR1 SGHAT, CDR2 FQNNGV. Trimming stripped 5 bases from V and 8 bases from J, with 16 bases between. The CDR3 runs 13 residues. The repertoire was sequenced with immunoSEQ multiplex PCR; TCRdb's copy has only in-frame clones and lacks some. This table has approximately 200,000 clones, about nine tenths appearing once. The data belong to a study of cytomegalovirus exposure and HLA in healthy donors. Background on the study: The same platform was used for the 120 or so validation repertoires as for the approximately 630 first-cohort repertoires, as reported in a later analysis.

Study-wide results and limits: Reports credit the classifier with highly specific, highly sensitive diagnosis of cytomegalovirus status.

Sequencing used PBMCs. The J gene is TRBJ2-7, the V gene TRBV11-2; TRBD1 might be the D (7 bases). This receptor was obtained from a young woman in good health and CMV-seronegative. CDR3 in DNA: TGTGCCAGCAGCCAACAGGAGGGGGCACAGCAGTACTTC. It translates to CASSQQEGAQQYF.